The rows below give T cell receptor beta chains drawn from one sample of a study of graft-versus-host responses after intestinal transplantation. The assay was immunoSEQ multiplex PCR, and TCRdb's table has in-frame clones only and misses some. The table shows around 110,000 clones, with more than 85% occurring only once. The antigens these receptors bind are not known. Sample: unstimulated CD8+ T cells sorted from spleen or lymph node cells, taken before transplant. All receptors come from a human donor who was the organ donor for an intestinal transplant. Each CDR3 is given with its conserved first and last residue.

V gene,J gene,CDR3 protein
TRBV25-1,TRBJ1-2,CASSVTVYYGYTF
TRBV5-4,TRBJ2-3,CASSSPGFTDTQYF
TRBV5-6,TRBJ2-1,CASSPRHQIYNEQFF
TRBV7-9,TRBJ2-7,CASRAGVNFYEQYF
TRBV19,TRBJ1-2,CASSIVPGPGNYGYTF
TRBV27,TRBJ2-1,CTSMSRGYNEQFF
TRBV6-5,TRBJ2-7,CASSYPGQTIYEQYF
TRBV28,TRBJ2-1,CASSFLRRFNEQFF
TRBV7-9,TRBJ2-7,CASSFGGDNSYEQYF
TRBV27,TRBJ1-3,CASSRPGRVAGNTIYF
TRBV29-1,TRBJ1-2,CSAFPDRSNYGYTF
TRBV7-8,TRBJ1-1,CASSTLITLDRNTEAFF
TRBV13,TRBJ2-7,CASSLGGRSYEQYF
TRBV5-1,TRBJ2-6,CASSLVFSGANVLTF
TRBV2,TRBJ1-4,CASSEWALGKLFF
TRBV19,TRBJ1-2,CASAQGVYGYTF
TRBV2,TRBJ2-3,CASSPGGFNTDTQYF
TRBV9,TRBJ2-3,CASSVSGGMDTQYF
TRBV11-2,TRBJ2-2,CASSPTTRGWELFF
TRBV11-2,TRBJ2-5,CASSLDRIRGGTQYF
TRBV5-1,TRBJ2-1,CASSPRTSGRAPHEQFF
TRBV7-8,TRBJ1-4,CASSLRGGGEKLFF
TRBV7-9,TRBJ2-1,CASSQWGRGQGSDEQFF
TRBV9,TRBJ1-2,CASSLEKTGNLNYGYTF
TRBV10-3,TRBJ2-5,CAISESQGDQETQYF
TRBV6-1,TRBJ2-7,CACGTSGYEQYF
TRBV2,TRBJ1-5,CASSLVGSNQPQHF
TRBV30,TRBJ1-1,CAWSEVDLNTEAFF
TRBV4-1,TRBJ2-3,CASSHIRGASDTQYF
TRBV19,TRBJ1-1,CASSITGATEAFF
TRBV4-3,TRBJ1-2,CASSQAVRGFYGYTF